This T cell receptor beta chain was found in a study of T cell responses to AZD1222 COVID-19 vaccine. About the research overall: Pooling covered second doses at about 4 or about 12 weeks.

The method was immunoSEQ multiplex PCR; TCRdb's version includes in-frame clones alone and lacks a portion of them. The table records over 120,000 clones, approximately 83% of them present only once. This clone was counted once. Sequencing was performed on peripheral blood, taken on day 0 of AZD1222 vaccination. The source is an adult in good health.

CDR3 protein: CASSRGKDTQYF. CDR3 coding DNA: TGTGCCAGCAGCAGGGGGAAAGATACGCAGTATTTT. J is TRBJ2-3 and V is TRBV3-1 (or the pseudogene TRBV3-2); tentatively, D is TRBD1 (6 bases). Per germline, CDR1 LGHDT and CDR2 YNNKEL (reference sequence). The CDR3 is 12 residues long. V gave up 5 bases and J gave up 5 bases, with 8 bases separating them.